This T cell receptor (beta chain) came from a study of blood T cell repertoires in COVID-19. About the study: Sites across the United States, Italy and Spain contributed samples from acute and convalescent COVID-19. T cells, B-cell-depleted T cells, or PBMCs provided the cDNA or gDNA that served as material.

Study processing details: The assay estimated nucleated cells by amplifying reference gene primers. TCRdb's copy holds only in-frame clones and misses some; the assay was immunoSEQ multiplex PCR. V and J calls and clone size come straight from that table; D and trimming were deduced from the DNA. This table holds some 200,000 clones, approximately 80% found once. CDR1 SGHTA and CDR2 FQGNSA come from the germline V gene. The CDR3 totals 12 residues. The V gene lost 5 bases and the J gene lost 15 bases, with 17 bases spanning the gap. Patients at the Seattle site were enrolled during active infection and followed longitudinally.

This rearrangement joins TRBV7-2 to TRBJ2-1, with D possibly being TRBD2 (6 bases). The sample taken for sequencing was peripheral blood. This TCR was sampled from a woman of 80 years or more with COVID-19, enrolled during active disease. CDR3 amino acids: CASSPPLASGFF. The CDR3 DNA follows: TGTGCCAGCAGCCCCCCCCTAGCGTCGGGGTTCTTC.